These T cell receptor beta chains were read from a single sample in a study of blood T cell repertoires in COVID-19. The repertoire was sequenced with immunoSEQ multiplex PCR; TCRdb's copy has only in-frame clones and lacks some. This sample yields about 68,000 clones, of which around 90% are seen a single time; roughly 2.4% belongs to the top ten. Input material: peripheral blood. These receptors were obtained from a human donor in a cohort sampled during active COVID-19. The CDR3 runs from the conserved cysteine through the conserved F or W. Only some rows state a clone size, as once, few, many or a class for expanded clones.

j_gene	abundance	v_gene	CDR3aa
TRBJ2-5	.	TRBV10-3	CASAGLAGVSETQYF
TRBJ2-5	.	TRBV28	CASSLEARFQETQYF
TRBJ2-7	once	TRBV7-2	CASSWASGGQYEQYF
TRBJ2-1	.	TRBV27	CASKGGGAVTEQFF
TRBJ2-1	few	TRBV15	CATSRLSGRAGEQFF
TRBJ1-1	.	TRBV29-1	CSAWTGNTEAFF
TRBJ2-7	.	TRBV19	CASSNRDREYEQYF
TRBJ1-6	once	TRBV27	CASSLSGTAPNSPLHF
TRBJ2-3	.	TRBV11-3	CASSLRTIDTDTQYF
TRBJ1-1	.	TRBV5-1	CASSWDRGLNTEAFF
TRBJ2-7	.	TRBV24-1	CATSDANTYEQYF
TRBJ2-1	.	TRBV7-9	CASSSERWNEQFF
TRBJ2-7	.	TRBV29-1	CSAVAGGESYEQYF
TRBJ2-1	.	TRBV11-2	CASSFLGTSPNEQFF
TRBJ2-5	.	TRBV24-1	CATSALRGGGGRQETQYF
TRBJ2-1	.	TRBV28	CASSVALSSAEQFF
TRBJ2-3	.	TRBV18	CASSLLEGLSTDTQYF
TRBJ2-3	.	TRBV12-3/TRBV12-4	CASSFLRGDTQYF
TRBJ1-5	.	TRBV27	CASTRTGGLLRAQHF
TRBJ1-1	.	TRBV5-1	CASSWQENTEAFF
TRBJ2-3	.	TRBV5-1	CASSPTRGSTDTQYF
TRBJ1-1	.	TRBV28	CASTMGGRNTEAFF
TRBJ2-7	.	TRBV20-1	CSAKTGYEQYF
TRBJ2-1	.	TRBV27	CASSITGLTLYNEQFF
TRBJ1-1	once	TRBV2	CASKGTGEENTEAFF
TRBJ1-1	.	TRBV5-1	CASSLGDDTEAFF
TRBJ1-2	once	TRBV28	CASSFGQNYGYTF
TRBJ2-1	.	TRBV4-2	CASSQVGAGGGEQFF
TRBJ1-1	.	TRBV5-1	CASSLGDFLNTEAFF
TRBJ2-3	.	TRBV29-1	CSVRLAGTTDTQYF
TRBJ1-2	.	TRBV7-2	CASSPTGRDYGYTF
TRBJ1-5	few	TRBV4-1	CASSLLGTGVEQPQHF
TRBJ2-7	few	TRBV7-9	CASSKTGFYEQYF
TRBJ1-5	few	TRBV10-3	CAISGDRTHQPQHF
TRBJ1-2	.	TRBV11-2	CASSPVGRQGGVGYTF
TRBJ1-5	.	TRBV25-1	CASSENRDGQPQHF
TRBJ1-2	.	TRBV2	CAKPKQGAIYGYTF
TRBJ2-3	.	TRBV7-2	CASSLNRSPDTQYF
TRBJ2-1	.	TRBV7-2	CASSLAPALAGMGEQFF
TRBJ1-6	.	TRBV6-2/TRBV6-3	CASSASGTESSYNSPLHF
TRBJ2-5	once	TRBV7-6	CASSLADRVAETQYF
TRBJ1-1	once	TRBV25-1	CASSDQSGRTEAFF
TRBJ2-7	.	TRBV28	CASSLPQAAEQYF
TRBJ2-2	few	TRBV5-1	CASSLAGVAGSNTGELFF
TRBJ1-3	medium-sized	TRBV6-6	CASSQDIGGNTIYF
TRBJ2-5	.	TRBV28	CASRKALQETQYF
TRBJ2-3	.	TRBV11-3	CASSLTSGGGTDTQYF
TRBJ2-1	.	TRBV2	CASRTVTYNEQFF
TRBJ2-3	.	TRBV12-5	CASGADSRTDTQYF
TRBJ2-5	.	TRBV11-2	CASSLRQGGWETQYF
TRBJ2-2	.	TRBV24-1	CATSDRDRGVAGELFF
TRBJ2-3	.	TRBV7-3	CASSRGGLDTQYF
TRBJ2-6	.	TRBV5-1	CASSGGHSGANVLTF
TRBJ1-5	.	TRBV19	CASSIERGRGPQHF
TRBJ1-4	.	TRBV6-5	CASSYSIWAGSEKLFF